Presented here are 27 T cell receptor beta chains from one specimen sequenced in a study of beta chain features in type 1 diabetes. Findings of the study overall: In every one of the four CD4+ subsets, TCRB CDR3s were moderately but significantly shorter in Type 1 diabetes patients.

Their antigen targets remain unknown. As every portion of the isolated RNA was reverse transcribed, the sequencing read expressed TCRB transcripts. Profiled with immunoSEQ multiplex PCR; TCRdb holds only in-frame clones, not every one. The data contain approximately 150,000 clones, 9% of them seen just once; the ten biggest clones take up approximately 0.7%. The source material was central memory CD4+ T cells from blood. The receptor set was obtained from a young man with type 1 diabetes.

The J gene is TRBJ2-7, the V gene TRBV7-9, with TRBD1 identical over 8 bases. Germline assignment: CDR1 SEHNR and CDR2 FQNEAQ (reference sequence). The CDR3 is 15 amino acids. V lost 1 base to trimming and J lost 4 bases; unmatched junction nucleotides: 6. In DNA form, the CDR3 reads TGTGCCAGCAGCTTAGGCACAGGGGGTGGTTACGAGCAGTACTTC. The encoded protein is CASSLGTGGGYEQYF.

CDR3 protein: CASSATQGASTF. Here the CDR3 DNA reads TGTGCCAGCAGCGCGACGCAGGGGGCCAGCACCTTC. The J gene is TRBJ1-2, the V gene TRBV5-6, with 8 positions matching TRBD1. Germline CDR1 and CDR2: SGHDT and YYEEEE. The trim removed 4 bases at V and 13 bases at J, leaving 9 bases unmatched. The CDR3 covers 12 residues.

The chain recombines TRBV27 with TRBJ1-6; a weak D match, TRBD1 (5 bases). V dropped 6 bases and J dropped 5 bases, with 17 bases sitting between them. This CDR3 is 16 amino acids long. Germline V gives CDR1 MNHEY, CDR2 SMNVEV (reference sequence). The CDR3 DNA reads as TGTGCCAGCAGCTCGGGACTGAGGGCTAATAATTCACCCCTCCACTTT. This sequence encodes CASSSGLRANNSPLHF.

This clone was seen ten or more times. The V gene is TRBV5-6, the J gene TRBJ2-1; 9 bases line up with TRBD2. The germline CDR1 and CDR2 sequences are SGHDT and YYEEEE. CDR3 length equals 14 residues. Germline trimming cut 2 bases from V and 6 bases from J; bases unmatched to any gene: 3. Written as DNA, the CDR3 is TGTGCCAGCAGCTTCGGGACTAGCTTCAATGAGCAGTTCTTC. It specifies CASSFGTSFNEQFF.

The V call is TRBV4-2, the J call TRBJ1-3; weak D call: TRBD1 (6 bases). The CDR3 contains 16 residues. V shed 5 bases and J shed 3 bases, with 17 bases lying between them. Germline V gene lookup returns CDR1 LGHNA and CDR2 YNFKEQ. The CDR3 DNA reads TGTGCCAGCAGCACCCGGTCAGGGGCGGATGGAAACACCATATATTTT. It codes for CASSTRSGADGNTIYF.

This clone was counted only a few times. Other DNA sequences from this sample encode an identical CDR3 as well. The chain couples TRBV5-1 to TRBJ1-1; TRBD1 agrees at 7 bases. V lost 0 bases, J lost 1 base, and 0 bases stayed unmatched. CDR3 length: 14 residues. CDR1 is SGHRS and CDR2 is YFSETQ in the germline V gene. In nucleotides, the CDR3 is TGCGCCAGCAGCTTGGACAGGGGGAACACTGAAGCTTTCTTT. Protein: CASSLDRGNTEAFF.

The chain carries TRBV29-1 and TRBJ2-5; weak D call: TRBD1 (7 bases). Germline V lookup: CDR1 SQVTM, CDR2 ANQGSEA. Between the trimmed V and J ends, which lost 4 bases and 1 base, there was a span of 13 bases. The CDR3 runs 14 residues. CDR3 sequence reads: CSVVTQGGQETQYF. The CDR3 DNA follows: TGCAGCGTTGTCACCCAGGGGGGCCAAGAGACCCAGTACTTC. The full variable domain, with the rest looked up from reference TRBV29-1 and TRBJ2-5, is SAVISQKPSRDICQRGTSLTIQCQVDSQVTMMFWYRQQPGQSLTLIATANQGSEATYESGFVIDKFPISRPNLTFSTLTVSNMSPEDSSIYLCSVVTQGGQETQYFGPGTRLLVL.

This clone was recorded a few times. J is TRBJ2-2 and V is TRBV5-4, with D unresolved. This CDR3 is built from 15 residues. CDR1 and CDR2 (germline): SGHNT, YYREEE (reference sequence). With 1 base removed from V and 0 bases from J, the gap between germline ends came to 7 bases. CDR3 coding DNA: TGTGCCAGCAGCTTGAGCACTCCGAACACCGGGGAGCTGTTTTTT. Encoded protein: CASSLSTPNTGELFF.

The genes are TRBV21-1 and TRBJ1-2; the table assigns TRBD1, which was not confirmed against the DNA. TRBV21-1 is a pseudogene. The CDR3 length is 17 residues. The CDR3 protein is CASSFRRTARRNYGYTF. The CDR3 DNA is TGTGCCAGCAGCTTTCGCCGGACAGCACGCCGCAACTATGGCTACACCTTC.

In its sample, this clone was seen a few times. The chain recombines TRBV6-6 with TRBJ2-3; D is possibly TRBD2 (5 bases). Germline loops: CDR1 MNHNY, CDR2 SVGAGI (reference sequence). The CDR3 covers 15 residues. Trimming shortened V by 4 bases and J by 2 bases, and 13 bases separated the two germline ends. CDR3 amino acids: CASSSPDYHTDTQYF. CDR3 DNA sequence: TGTGCCAGCAGTTCCCCAGACTACCACACAGATACGCAGTATTTT.

The genes are TRBV7-9 and TRBJ1-1, with D unresolved. CDR3 length: 13 residues. Germline-derived CDR1 and CDR2 are SEHNR and FQNEAQ (reference sequence). The V and J ends lost 7 bases and 1 base respectively, with 10 bases between them. The CDR3 DNA reads TGTGCCAGCACCTCTCTGGCGAACACTGAAGCTTTCTTT. Encoded protein: CASTSLANTEAFF.

This clone has a handful of counts. The chain recombines TRBV7-9 with TRBJ1-2; TRBD1 might be the D (6 bases). The CDR3 is 13 residues long. Germline V gives CDR1 SEHNR, CDR2 FQNEAQ (reference sequence). V lost 3 bases to trimming and J lost 2 bases, with 7 bases between them. The CDR3 is CASSFGTNYGYTF. CDR3 bases: TGTGCCAGCAGCTTCGGGACAAACTATGGCTACACCTTC.

The chain joins TRBV18 to TRBJ1-1, with D hard to call. Trimming left V 1 base short and J 4 bases short, with 10 bases between. This CDR3 is built from 14 residues. CDR1 is KGHSH and CDR2 is LQKENI in the germline V gene. CDR3 residues: CASSPRGLPTEAFF. CDR3 bases: TGTGCCAGCTCACCACGTGGCCTGCCCACTGAAGCTTTCTTT.

CDR3 sequence: CASSLTSGGYYNEQFF. CDR3 nucleotides: TGTGCCAGCAGTTTAACTAGCGGGGGGTACTACAATGAGCAGTTCTTC. This rearrangement joins TRBV28 to TRBJ2-1; 12 nucleotides agree with TRBD2. V lost 2 bases, J lost 3 bases, and 2 bases stayed unmatched. There are 16 residues in the CDR3. Germline lookup yields CDR1 MDHEN and CDR2 SYDVKM.

V is TRBV5-1 and J is TRBJ2-2; 13 nucleotides line up with TRBD2. Per germline, CDR1 SGHRS and CDR2 YFSETQ. V gave up 5 bases and J gave up 10 bases; unmatched junction bases: 8. CDR3 length equals 15 residues. The CDR3 here is CASSAGTSGKAELFF. CDR3 bases: TGCGCCAGCAGTGCGGGGACTAGCGGGAAAGCGGAGCTGTTTTTT.

This rearrangement joins TRBV2 to TRBJ1-6; D gene uncertain. Germline V gives CDR1 SNHLY, CDR2 FYNNEI. Trimming shortened V by 7 bases and J by 5 bases, and 6 bases separated the two germline ends. The CDR3 has 12 amino acids. The DNA for the CDR3 is TGTGCCAGCAAACAGAATAATTCACCCCTCCACTTT. Its protein product is CASKQNNSPLHF.

This clone appeared a few times. The rearrangement joins TRBV15 to TRBJ2-1; D is ambiguous. This CDR3 contains 13 residues. With 0 bases removed from V and 8 bases from J, the gap between germline ends came to 8 bases. Germline CDR1 and CDR2: LNHNV and YYDKDF (reference sequence). The CDR3, as DNA: TGTGCCACCAGCAGAGATGTCGGGTATGAGCAGTTCTTC. This translates into CATSRDVGYEQFF.

V and J are TRBV7-3 and TRBJ2-3; 9 bases align to TRBD1. Germline lookup yields CDR1 SGHTA and CDR2 FQGTGA. J gave up 3 bases and V 5 bases, and 3 bases lay outside the gene matches. This CDR3 contains 14 residues. The CDR3 spells CASSPGQGTDTQYF. The CDR3 DNA reads as TGTGCCAGCAGCCCCGGACAGGGGACAGATACGCAGTATTTT.

The chain couples TRBV6-6 to TRBJ1-4; D not resolved. Per germline, CDR1 MNHNY and CDR2 SVGAGI (reference sequence). V lost 0 bases, J lost 5 bases, and 7 bases lay in between. There are 14 residues in the CDR3. CDR3 amino acids: CASSYSGGNEKLFF. CDR3 nucleotide sequence: TGTGCCAGCAGTTACTCAGGCGGCAATGAAAAACTGTTTTTT.

This clone was detected only a few times. The rearrangement joins TRBV14 to TRBJ2-3, with D possibly matching TRBD2 (6 bases). There are 14 residues in the CDR3. V lost 1 base and J 2 bases, leaving 7 bases between the germline ends. Per germline, CDR1 SGHDN and CDR2 FVKESK. The CDR3 DNA sequence: TGTGCCAGCAGCCAAGCGGGGGTCACAGATACGCAGTATTTT. Amino acid sequence: CASSQAGVTDTQYF.

The V call is TRBV9, the J call TRBJ1-1; 9 bases line up with TRBD1. V was clipped by 3 bases and J by 11 bases; unmatched bases: 8. The germline CDR1 and CDR2 sequences are SGDLS and YYNGEE. The CDR3 is made up of 13 amino acids. CDR3 sequence reads: CASSAGQGRMAFF. CDR3 DNA sequence: TGTGCCAGCAGCGCCGGACAGGGGAGGATGGCTTTCTTT.

The CDR3 DNA reads TGTGCCACCAGCCAAGCCCCAGGTCAGCCCCAGCATTTT. It yields the protein CATSQAPGQPQHF. The chain couples TRBV15 to TRBJ1-5; D is uncertain. The CDR3 runs to 13 residues. V lost 5 bases and J 6 bases, leaving 11 bases between the germline ends. The germline V gene encodes CDR1 LNHNV and CDR2 YYDKDF (reference sequence).

The sample holds a few counts of this clone. CDR3 DNA sequence: TGTGCCAGCAGCGTTAAGACAGGGGGATTCACTGAAGCTTTCTTT. Its protein is CASSVKTGGFTEAFF. The chain uses TRBV5-4 and TRBJ1-1; 9 nucleotides agree with TRBD1. The CDR3 covers 15 residues. V shed 4 bases, J shed 4 bases, and the junction held 8 bases outside the gene matches. Per the germline V gene, CDR1 is SGHNT and CDR2 is YYREEE (reference sequence).

This clone has more than one count but fewer than ten. V gene TRBV27 combines with J gene TRBJ2-7, with D possibly TRBD1 on 5 matching bases. The CDR3 has 14 amino acids. Germline CDR1 is MNHEY and CDR2 is SMNVEV (reference sequence). V lost 6 bases, J lost 3 bases, and 15 bases lay in between. CDR3 nucleotide sequence: TGTGCCAGCAGCCATCCGGACACATACTACGAGCAGTACTTC. Protein sequence: CASSHPDTYYEQYF.

V is TRBV5-1 and J is TRBJ2-5, with 8 bases matching TRBD1. The CDR3 consists of 14 residues. Unmatched junction bases numbered 5, after V lost 3 bases and J lost 4 bases. CDR1 is SGHRS, CDR2 YFSETQ, per germline. CDR3 protein: CASSSGQGVETQYF. The CDR3 nucleotides are TGCGCCAGCAGCTCTGGACAGGGCGTAGAGACCCAGTACTTC.

This rearrangement joins TRBV18 to TRBJ2-3, with TRBD1 matching 8 bases. The junction had 5 bases not matched to a gene; V was cut back by 2 bases and J by 4 bases. Germline V gives CDR1 KGHSH, CDR2 LQKENI. This CDR3 is built from 15 residues. CDR3 in DNA: TGTGCCAGCTCACCATTGGGACAGGACCCAGATACGCAGTATTTT. Residues: CASSPLGQDPDTQYF. The whole variable domain, filled in from reference TRBV18 and TRBJ2-3, reads NAGVMQNPRHLVRRRGQEARLRCSPMKGHSHVYWYRQLPEEGLKFMVYLQKENIIDESGMPKERFSAEFPKEGPSILRIQQVVRGDSAAYFCASSPLGQDPDTQYFGPGTRLTVL.

This clone was seen at least ten times. The CDR3 loop is CAISENSEKLFF. The CDR3 DNA is TGTGCCATCAGTGAGAATTCGGAAAAACTGTTTTTT. The rearrangement uses TRBV10-3 and TRBJ1-4; D uncertain. V dropped 2 bases and J dropped 8 bases, with 6 bases sitting between them. Germline V gene lookup returns CDR1 ENHRY and CDR2 SYGVKD. This CDR3 has 12 residues.